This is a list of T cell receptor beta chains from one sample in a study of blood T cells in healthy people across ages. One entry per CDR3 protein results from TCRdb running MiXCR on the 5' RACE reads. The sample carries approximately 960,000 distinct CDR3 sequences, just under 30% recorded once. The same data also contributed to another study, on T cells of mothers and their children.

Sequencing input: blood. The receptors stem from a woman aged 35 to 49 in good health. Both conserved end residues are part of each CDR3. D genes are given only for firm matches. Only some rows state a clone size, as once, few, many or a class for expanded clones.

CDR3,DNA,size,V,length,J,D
CAISEQDRKTYEQYF,TGTGCCATCAGTGAGCAGGACAGGAAAACCTACGAGCAGTACTTC,many,TRBV10-3,15,TRBJ2-7,TRBD1
CASSPQVYEQYF,TGTGCCAGCAGCCCCCAGGTCTACGAGCAGTACTTC,many,TRBV7-2,12,TRBJ2-7,-
CASSVNRDRMNTGELFF,TGTGCCAGCAGCGTTAATCGGGACAGGATGAACACCGGGGAGCTGTTTTTT,few,TRBV9,17,TRBJ2-2,TRBD1
CASSPIAGGGEQYF,TGTGCCAGCAGCCCTATAGCGGGGGGTGGCGAGCAGTACTTC,many,TRBV7-3,14,TRBJ2-7,TRBD2
CASSPDTTNEKLFF,TGCGCCAGCAGCCCGGACACCACCAATGAAAAACTGTTTTTT,-,TRBV5-1,14,TRBJ1-4,-
CASSFGGGADIQYF,TGTGCCAGCAGCTTCGGAGGGGGCGCGGACATTCAGTACTTC,many,TRBV9,14,TRBJ2-4,-
CASSQILGDNEQFF,TGTGCCAGCAGCCAAATACTAGGGGACAATGAGCAGTTCTTC,many,TRBV12-3/TRBV12-4,14,TRBJ2-1,-
CVSSPQGDEQYF,TGTGTCAGCAGTCCTCAGGGTGACGAGCAGTACTTC,-,TRBV12-3/TRBV12-4,12,TRBJ2-7,-
CSASGRGRNQPQHF,TGCAGTGCTAGTGGCAGGGGGCGGAATCAGCCCCAGCATTTT,few,TRBV20-1,14,TRBJ1-5,TRBD1
CASSEGLETGELFF,TGTGCCAGCAGTGAAGGGCTAGAAACCGGGGAGCTGTTTTTT,many,TRBV6-4,14,TRBJ2-2,-
CATSSRQGTYNEQFF,TGTGCCACCAGCAGCAGACAGGGAACCTACAATGAGCAGTTCTTC,-,TRBV15,15,TRBJ2-1,TRBD1
CASSVRDRGHNEQFF,TGTGCCAGCAGCGTCCGGGACAGGGGCCACAATGAGCAGTTCTTC,-,TRBV11-2,15,TRBJ2-1,TRBD1
CASSHFSGVSSGANVLTF,TGCGCCAGCAGCCACTTTAGCGGGGTTAGCTCTGGGGCCAACGTCCTGACTTTC,-,TRBV4-3,18,TRBJ2-6,TRBD2
CATSDSSYSGYEQYF,TGTGCCACCAGTGATTCCTCGTACAGCGGCTACGAGCAGTACTTC,-,TRBV24-1,15,TRBJ2-7,-
CASSLVAGIAHEQFF,TGTGCCAGCAGCTTAGTGGCAGGGATTGCACATGAGCAGTTCTTC,-,TRBV11-2,15,TRBJ2-1,-
CASNLRDREGRMFF,TGTGCCAGCAACTTACGGGACAGGGAGGGGCGTATGTTTTTT,-,TRBV7-6,14,TRBJ1-4,TRBD1
CASSQEGRGWSGELFF,TGCGCCAGCAGCCAAGAGGGCAGGGGGTGGTCCGGGGAGCTGTTTTTT,few,TRBV4-3,16,TRBJ2-2,TRBD1
CASSRQVAYEQYF,TGTGCCAGCAGCCGTCAGGTAGCCTACGAGCAGTACTTC,-,TRBV3-1,13,TRBJ2-7,-
CASSWDGTSGSSYEQYF,TGTGCCAGCAGCTGGGACGGGACTAGCGGAAGCTCCTACGAGCAGTACTTC,few,TRBV7-2,17,TRBJ2-7,TRBD2
CASSQEAGETQYF,TGTGCCAGCAGCCAAGAGGCGGGGGAGACCCAGTACTTC,-,TRBV14,13,TRBJ2-5,-
CASSLAGTSKGETQYF,TGTGCCAGCAGCTTAGCCGGGACCTCGAAGGGGGAGACCCAGTACTTC,-,TRBV7-6,16,TRBJ2-5,-
CASSPGSALLRGETQYF,TGTGCCAGCAGCCCAGGGTCGGCGTTGCTGAGAGGAGAGACCCAGTACTTC,few,TRBV9,17,TRBJ2-5,-
CVSSLVPGSYEQYF,TGTGTCAGCAGCTTAGTCCCAGGCTCCTACGAGCAGTACTTC,-,TRBV7-9,14,TRBJ2-7,-
CASSVQPQLNTEAFF,TGTGCCAGCAGCGTACAGCCCCAATTGAACACTGAAGCTTTCTTT,-,TRBV9,15,TRBJ1-1,-
CASSYSSEKLFF,TGTGCCAGCAGTTACTCGAGTGAAAAACTGTTTTTT,-,TRBV6-6,12,TRBJ1-4,-
CASSPTDFYGYTF,TGTGCCAGCAGTCCGACAGACTTCTATGGCTACACCTTC,-,TRBV6-6,13,TRBJ1-2,-
CASRRLAGGPESEQYF,TGTGCCAGCAGGCGACTAGCGGGAGGGCCAGAGAGTGAGCAGTACTTC,-,TRBV12-3/TRBV12-4,16,TRBJ2-7,TRBD2
CATSRDYRAGGELDTQYF,TGTGCCACCAGCAGAGATTATCGGGCAGGGGGAGAGTTAGATACGCAGTATTTT,many,TRBV15,18,TRBJ2-3,TRBD1
CASSQEGWSRSYNEQFF,TGTGCCAGCAGCCAAGAGGGGTGGAGTCGCTCCTACAATGAGCAGTTCTTC,-,TRBV4-2,17,TRBJ2-1,-
CAISEDANYGYTF,TGTGCCATCAGTGAAGACGCTAACTATGGCTACACCTTC,-,TRBV10-3,13,TRBJ1-2,-
CASNSYGTGGHQETQYF,TGTGCCAGCAACTCCTACGGGACAGGGGGCCACCAAGAGACCCAGTACTTC,many,TRBV5-5,17,TRBJ2-5,TRBD1
CASSQEWGNYEQYF,TGTGCCAGCAGCCAAGAATGGGGGAACTACGAGCAGTACTTC,few,TRBV14,14,TRBJ2-7,-
CASSLGAGFHEQYF,TGCGCCAGCAGCTTGGGAGCAGGGTTTCACGAGCAGTACTTC,-,TRBV5-1,14,TRBJ2-7,-
CSARTGKVGETQYF,TGCAGTGCAAGGACAGGGAAAGTCGGAGAGACCCAGTACTTC,-,TRBV20-1,14,TRBJ2-5,TRBD1
CSVEDSFYGYTF,TGCAGCGTTGAAGACAGTTTCTATGGCTACACCTTC,few,TRBV29-1,12,TRBJ1-2,-
CSATAGTTPYNEQFF,TGCAGTGCTACGGCCGGGACAACCCCCTACAATGAGCAGTTCTTC,few,TRBV20-1,15,TRBJ2-1,-
CASSLVSGGLPDTQYF,TGTGCCAGCAGCTTGGTTTCTGGGGGCTTGCCAGATACGCAGTATTTT,many,TRBV5-5,16,TRBJ2-3,-
CSASDRAYEQYF,TGCAGTGCTAGTGACAGGGCCTACGAGCAGTACTTC,many,TRBV20-1,12,TRBJ2-7,TRBD1
CASSPSDRNTEAFF,TGTGCCAGCAGCCCATCGGACAGGAACACTGAAGCTTTCTTT,-,TRBV7-9,14,TRBJ1-1,-
CSASGDAYEQYF,TGCAGTGCTAGCGGGGACGCCTACGAGCAGTACTTC,-,TRBV20-1,12,TRBJ2-7,-
CASSLGRASYNEQFF,TGCGCCAGCAGCTTGGGACGGGCCTCCTACAATGAGCAGTTCTTC,many,TRBV5-1,15,TRBJ2-1,-
CASSLFDAQYF,TGTGCCAGCAGCTTATTCGACGCGCAGTACTTC,many,TRBV7-2,11,TRBJ2-7,-
CASSSGTGETQYF,TGTGCCAGCAGCTCGGGGACCGGGGAGACCCAGTACTTC,many,TRBV7-9,13,TRBJ2-5,-
CASSLGRTVGIKGYTF,TGTGCCAGCAGCTTAGGGAGGACAGTGGGGATAAAAGGCTACACCTTC,few,TRBV7-8,16,TRBJ1-2,-
CASSLTGGEAFF,TGTGCCAGCAGCTTGACAGGGGGAGAAGCTTTCTTT,many,TRBV5-8,12,TRBJ1-1,TRBD1
CSAMRGLASTGELFF,TGCAGTGCCATGAGAGGACTAGCGAGCACCGGGGAGCTGTTTTTT,-,TRBV20-1,15,TRBJ2-2,TRBD2
CASSVGWGGGYNEQYF,TGTGCCAGCAGCGTAGGATGGGGCGGGGGGTACAATGAGCAGTATTTT,once,TRBV9,16,TRBJ2-3,TRBD2
CASSLVGVGYTF,TGTGCCAGCAGCTTAGTAGGGGTCGGCTACACCTTC,many,TRBV7-2,12,TRBJ1-2,-
CASSLRGGVEKLFF,TGTGCCAGCAGTCTCCGGGGGGGTGTTGAAAAACTGTTTTTT,few,TRBV12-3/TRBV12-4,14,TRBJ1-4,-
CSASDGLGEQYF,TGCAGTGCTTCGGACGGCCTCGGCGAGCAGTACTTC,few,TRBV20-1,12,TRBJ2-7,-
CASSQEFTGRNQPQHF,TGTGCCAGCAGCCAAGAATTTACGGGGCGAAATCAGCCCCAGCATTTT,many,TRBV3-1,16,TRBJ1-5,-
CASSSGTSGARTGELFF,TGCGCCAGCAGCTCCGGGACTAGCGGGGCTCGCACCGGGGAGCTGTTTTTT,-,TRBV5-1,17,TRBJ2-2,TRBD2